This T cell receptor (beta chain) stems from a study of control samples from healthy donors and cancer patients. Repertoires were generated with immunoSEQ multiplex PCR, while TCRdb's copy carries only in-frame clones and drops some. This sample has 150,000 to 200,000 clones, with 88% found just once. V gave up 5 bases and J gave up 4 bases, with 8 bases separating them. The CDR3 has 13 residues. Germline V gives CDR1 MNHEY, CDR2 SVGEGT. The sequencing input was blood. This sequence was found in a man between 18 and 29 years old in good health. The chain is built from TRBV6-2 or TRBV6-3 and TRBJ2-2; maybe TRBD1 (6 bases). CDR3 nucleotides: TGTGCCAGCAGTACAGGGCTCACCGGGGAGCTGTTTTTT. Translated: CASSTGLTGELFF.